The 32 T cell receptor beta chains listed next were all sequenced from one sample in a study of T cell responses to AZD1222 COVID-19 vaccine. Sequencing was performed with immunoSEQ multiplex PCR; in TCRdb, only in-frame clones are kept and a portion is missing. The top ten hold 2% to 3% of the sample, which has 100,000 to 120,000 clones, around 89% seen once. The sequencing used peripheral blood, collected on day 0 of AZD1222 vaccination. The receptors derive from an adult in good health.

The V call is TRBV2, the J call TRBJ1-5; D possibly corresponds to TRBD1 (6 bases). CDR1 and CDR2 (germline): SNHLY, FYNNEI. V lost 3 bases to trimming and J lost 2 bases, with 8 bases between them. The CDR3 totals 14 residues. The CDR3 DNA follows: TGTGCCAGCAGTGACAGGGGTGGCAATCAGCCCCAGCATTTT. Its translation is CASSDRGGNQPQHF.

This clone was found once. The rearrangement uses TRBV27 and TRBJ1-1; D remains ambiguous. Trimming shortened V by 3 bases and J by 0 bases, and 11 bases separated the two germline ends. From germline, CDR1 is MNHEY and CDR2 SMNVEV (reference sequence). The CDR3 has 15 amino acids. The CDR3 spells CASSLDGFMNTEAFF. The CDR3 DNA follows: TGTGCCAGCAGTTTGGATGGCTTTATGAACACTGAAGCTTTCTTT.

This chain links TRBV7-2 with TRBJ2-1, with D perhaps TRBD1 (6 bases). CDR1 and CDR2 (germline): SGHTA, FQGNSA. V shed 5 bases and J shed 9 bases, with 17 bases lying between them. There are 14 residues in the CDR3. The CDR3 coding sequence is TGTGCCAGCAGCAGAGTACCTGGGGGCGGTGAGCAGTTCTTC. Its protein product is CASSRVPGGGEQFF.

This sequence joins TRBV27 and TRBJ2-1, with D perhaps TRBD1 or TRBD2 (5 bases each). Germline-derived CDR1 and CDR2 are MNHEY and SMNVEV (reference sequence). The V gene lost 8 bases and the J gene lost 4 bases, with 15 bases spanning the gap. CDR3 size: 14 residues. This CDR3 is CASRREGAYNEQFF. DNA of the CDR3: TGTGCCAGCCGACGGGAAGGGGCTTACAATGAGCAGTTCTTC.

V usage is TRBV4-1 and J usage is TRBJ1-4, with 12 bases lining up with TRBD1. From germline, CDR1 is MGHRA and CDR2 YSYEKL. V lost 3 bases and J lost 8; bases outside the gene matches: 4. The CDR3 contains 15 residues. The CDR3: CASSQAGQGAEKLFF. CDR3 nucleotide sequence: TGCGCCAGCAGCCAGGCGGGACAGGGGGCAGAAAAACTGTTTTTT.

The chain employs TRBV2 and TRBJ2-7; D uncertain. The germline V gene has CDR1 SNHLY and CDR2 FYNNEI. This CDR3 region has 13 residues. V dropped 3 bases and J dropped 2 bases, with 8 bases sitting between them. CDR3 loop: CASSDQATYEQYF. The CDR3 DNA sequence: TGTGCCAGCAGTGATCAGGCTACCTACGAGCAGTACTTC. The full variable domain, in which reference TRBV2 and TRBJ2-7 provide the parts outside the CDR3, is EPEVTQTPSHQVTQMGQEVILRCVPISNHLYFYWYRQILGQKVEFLVSFYNNEISEKSEIFDDQFSVERPDGSNFTLKIRSTKLEDSAMYFCASSDQATYEQYFGPGTRLTVT.

In DNA, the CDR3 is TGTGCCAGCACCGCTGACGATAACACTGAAGCTTTCTTT. It codes for CASTADDNTEAFF. The V and J genes are TRBV12-3 or TRBV12-4 and TRBJ1-1, with D unclear. This CDR3 region has 13 residues. V was shortened by 7 bases and J by 2 bases, with 11 bases between the two germline ends.

The chain uses TRBV19 and TRBJ2-5; 11 nucleotides agree with TRBD2. Germline CDR1 reads LNHDA; CDR2 reads SQIVND (reference sequence). The ends lost 3 bases at V and 5 bases at J; junction bases unmatched: 17. This CDR3 contains 19 residues. The CDR3 DNA reads TGTGCCAGTAGTATCTGGGGCCCGGGACTAGCGGTTCAACGGGAGACCCAGTACTTC. It specifies CASSIWGPGLAVQRETQYF.

The chain carries TRBV10-3 and TRBJ2-1, with TRBD2 identical over 7 bases. Germline V gene lookup returns CDR1 ENHRY and CDR2 SYGVKD. V lost 2 bases and J lost 6; bases outside the gene matches: 10. This CDR3 has 16 amino acids. The CDR3 sequence is CAISEGGGIGSNEQFF. The CDR3 DNA reads as TGTGCCATCAGTGAGGGCGGGGGTATTGGGTCCAATGAGCAGTTCTTC.

This clone was observed a few times. The chain recombines TRBV27 with TRBJ2-7; no definite D call. Trimming left V 5 bases short and J 0 bases short, with 11 bases between. Germline loops: CDR1 MNHEY, CDR2 SMNVEV (reference sequence). The CDR3 length is 14 residues. The CDR3, as DNA: TGTGCCAGCAGTCTTAGTTTCCTCTCCTACGAGCAGTACTTC. Translated, it gives CASSLSFLSYEQYF.

The V gene is TRBV7-2, the J gene TRBJ2-7; D possibly uses TRBD1 or TRBD2 (6 bases each). V was pared by 6 bases and J by 0 bases, with 12 bases between. Looked up from germline, CDR1 is SGHTA and CDR2 is FQGNSA. The CDR3 spans 14 residues. As DNA, the CDR3 is TGTGCCAGCAGTTCGGGGGCAGGCTCCTACGAGCAGTACTTC. This sequence encodes CASSSGAGSYEQYF. The full variable domain, in which reference TRBV7-2 and TRBJ2-7 provide the parts outside the CDR3, is GAGVSQSPSNKVTEKGKDVELRCDPISGHTALYWYRQSLGQGLEFLIYFQGNSAPDKSGLPSDRFSAERTGGSVSTLTIQRTQQEDSAVYLCASSSGAGSYEQYFGPGTRLTVT.

This rearrangement joins TRBV7-6 to TRBJ1-4; D possibly corresponds to TRBD1 (5 bases). V was clipped by 0 bases and J by 6 bases, with 17 bases between them. From germline, CDR1 is SGHVS and CDR2 FNYEAQ. The CDR3 is made up of 17 amino acids. CDR3: CASSLAGRARSDEKLFF. In nucleotides, the CDR3 is TGTGCCAGCAGCTTAGCGGGCAGGGCCAGATCCGATGAAAAACTGTTTTTT.

This clone was seen once. V gene TRBV6-6 combines with J gene TRBJ2-1; D remains ambiguous. The CDR3 extends over 12 amino acids. In germline, CDR1 is MNHNY, CDR2 SVGAGI (reference sequence). Trimming pared 5 bases from V and 4 bases from J, leaving 6 bases between. CDR3 sequence (DNA): TGTGCCAGCAGTCATACATACAATGAGCAGTTCTTC. Protein: CASSHTYNEQFF.

The chain recombines TRBV14 with TRBJ2-1; tentatively, D is TRBD2 (5 bases). This CDR3 has 17 amino acids. Germline lookup yields CDR1 SGHDN and CDR2 FVKESK. Deletions cut 3 bases from V and 6 bases from J, with 21 bases between. The CDR3 loop reads CASSHPSAGRGLNEQFF. The CDR3 bases are TGTGCCAGCAGCCACCCATCGGCGGGCAGAGGCCTCAATGAGCAGTTCTTC.

The gene calls are TRBV3-1 (or the pseudogene TRBV3-2) and TRBJ2-2; TRBD2 aligns across 8 bases. The germline V gene encodes CDR1 LGHDT and CDR2 YNNKEL (reference sequence). The CDR3 runs to 15 residues. V lost 0 bases and J lost 9; bases outside the gene matches: 6. CDR3 sequence: CASSQDLSGGRELFF. CDR3 coding DNA: TGTGCCAGCAGCCAAGATCTAAGCGGGGGCAGGGAGCTGTTTTTT.

This sequence joins TRBV6-2 or TRBV6-3 and TRBJ1-2; D gene unclear. This CDR3 spans 14 amino acids. Germline V gene sequence: CDR1 MNHEY, CDR2 SVGEGT. V lost 5 bases and J 2 bases, leaving 12 bases between the germline ends. The CDR3 region is CASSRSSGNYGYTF. CDR3 in DNA: TGTGCCAGCAGTCGATCGTCCGGGAACTATGGCTACACCTTC.

This CDR3 reads CASSIAPPGEQFF. DNA for the CDR3: TGTGCCAGTAGTATTGCCCCACCCGGTGAGCAGTTCTTC. The chain links TRBV19 to TRBJ2-1; D gene unclear. Trimming pared 3 bases from V and 9 bases from J, leaving 12 bases between. The CDR3 has 13 amino acids. Germline-derived CDR1 and CDR2 are LNHDA and SQIVND (reference sequence).

V usage is TRBV10-1 and J usage is TRBJ2-3; D remains ambiguous. The CDR3 consists of 12 residues. CDR1 is WNHNN, CDR2 SYGVQD, per germline (reference sequence). V lost 4 bases and J 1 base, leaving 3 bases between the germline ends. The CDR3 bases are TGCGCCAGCAGTGGGGGCACAGATACGCAGTATTTT. It codes for CASSGGTDTQYF.

V usage is TRBV28 and J usage is TRBJ2-7; perhaps TRBD2 as D (5 bases). V was pared by 3 bases and J by 2 bases, with 11 bases between. There are 14 residues in the CDR3. Germline V lookup: CDR1 MDHEN, CDR2 SYDVKM. This chain's CDR3 is CASSFRTETYEQYF. The CDR3 DNA is TGTGCCAGCAGTTTTAGGACTGAAACCTACGAGCAGTACTTC.

The chain recombines TRBV5-1 with TRBJ2-7; D not certain. This CDR3 contains 14 residues. Trimming pared 6 bases from V and 3 bases from J, leaving 16 bases between. In germline, CDR1 is SGHRS, CDR2 YFSETQ. The CDR3 here is CASKFDWANYEQYF. The CDR3 coding sequence is TGCGCCAGCAAATTCGACTGGGCCAACTACGAGCAGTACTTC.

The chain couples TRBV11-3 to TRBJ2-7, with 10 positions matching TRBD2. This CDR3 comprises 15 residues. V gave up 4 bases and J gave up 3 bases; unmatched junction bases: 6. Germline values: CDR1 SGHNT, CDR2 YENEEA. The CDR3 region is CASSSRTSGNYEQYF. The CDR3 DNA follows: TGTGCCAGCAGCTCCAGGACTAGCGGAAACTACGAGCAGTACTTC.

This sequence joins TRBV27 and TRBJ2-2; D gene ambiguous. Germline loops: CDR1 MNHEY, CDR2 SMNVEV (reference sequence). This CDR3 has 15 residues. V lost 2 bases and J lost 1, with 8 bases in between. The CDR3 region has the DNA TGTGCCAGCAGTTTACCCCCGGGGAACACCGGGGAGCTGTTTTTT. Translation gives CASSLPPGNTGELFF.

This chain links TRBV5-4 with TRBJ2-4; the match to TRBD1 covers 11 bases. The CDR3 spans 17 residues. Germline CDR1 SGHNT, CDR2 YYREEE (reference sequence). The V segment lost 3 bases and the J segment 5 bases; nucleotides outside the gene matches: 10. CDR3 DNA: TGTGCCAGCAGCTCCCCGTCTGGGACAGGGGGAGAAAACATTCAGTACTTC. Translation gives CASSSPSGTGGENIQYF.

The CDR3 DNA sequence: TGTGCCAGCAGTTACTCGGCAAACCATCCCCCCTACGAGCAGTACTTC. Its translation: CASSYSANHPPYEQYF. The chain has TRBV6-2 or TRBV6-3 and TRBJ2-7; D is uncertain. Between the trimmed V and J ends, which lost 0 bases and 2 bases, there was a span of 14 bases. Germline CDR1 and CDR2: MNHEY and SVGEGT. The CDR3 totals 16 residues.

This chain connects TRBV7-9 to TRBJ1-1; D perhaps matches TRBD1 (5 bases). In germline, CDR1 is SEHNR, CDR2 FQNEAQ (reference sequence). V lost 4 bases, J lost 5 bases, and 11 bases lay in between. The CDR3 has 13 amino acids. CDR3: CASSYIGGTEAFF. The CDR3 DNA sequence: TGTGCCAGCAGCTACATCGGGGGAACTGAAGCTTTCTTT.

This clone was found a few times. The chain recombines TRBV7-2 with TRBJ2-1; a possible D gene is TRBD2 (6 bases). Per germline, CDR1 SGHTA and CDR2 FQGNSA. V was clipped by 0 bases and J by 4 bases, with 13 bases between them. The CDR3 has 16 amino acids. For the CDR3, the DNA is TGTGCCAGCAGCTTAGCAGGAGCGGGCTTATACAATGAGCAGTTCTTC. It specifies CASSLAGAGLYNEQFF.

The CDR3 loop reads CASSLLPTSYEQYF. In nucleotides, the CDR3 is TGTGCCAGCAGTTTACTTCCGACTTCCTACGAGCAGTACTTC. The chain employs TRBV27 and TRBJ2-7; no firm D call. Trimming pared 2 bases from V and 1 base from J, leaving 9 bases between. Per the germline V gene, CDR1 is MNHEY and CDR2 is SMNVEV (reference sequence). The CDR3 spans 14 residues.

V and J are TRBV3-1 (or the pseudogene TRBV3-2) and TRBJ2-7; D may correspond to TRBD1 or TRBD2 (5 bases each). V was shortened by 4 bases and J by 2 bases, with 9 bases between the two germline ends. From germline, CDR1 is LGHDT and CDR2 YNNKEL (reference sequence). The CDR3 is made up of 13 amino acids. The CDR3 reads CASSRRGAYEQYF. The DNA of the CDR3 is TGTGCCAGCAGCCGAAGGGGAGCCTACGAGCAGTACTTC.

The chain has TRBV5-1 and TRBJ2-7; D might be TRBD2 (6 bases). This CDR3 has 16 residues. Trimming stripped 0 bases from V and 3 bases from J, with 16 bases between. In germline, CDR1 is SGHRS, CDR2 YFSETQ. This CDR3 is CASSLGTGTPIYEQYF. The CDR3 DNA reads as TGCGCCAGCAGCTTGGGGACCGGGACTCCGATCTACGAGCAGTACTTC.

The chain couples TRBV19 to TRBJ1-2; 7 bases fit TRBD1. The CDR3 covers 13 residues. The V segment lost 6 bases and the J segment 6 bases; nucleotides outside the gene matches: 7. Per the germline V gene, CDR1 is LNHDA and CDR2 is SQIVND (reference sequence). This CDR3 is CASSQGQVNGYTF. Here the CDR3 DNA reads TGTGCCAGTAGCCAAGGACAGGTTAATGGCTACACCTTC.

The chain is built from TRBV7-2 and TRBJ1-4; D is unclear. Trimming left V 3 bases short and J 8 bases short, with 10 bases between. The CDR3 runs 13 residues. The germline CDR1 and CDR2 sequences are SGHTA and FQGNSA. The CDR3 DNA reads as TGTGCCAGCAGCTTTAAACTTTGGGAAAAACTGTTTTTT. Translation: CASSFKLWEKLFF.

The rearrangement uses TRBV7-2 and TRBJ2-3; D is unclear. V dropped 1 base and J dropped 2 bases, with 7 bases sitting between them. From germline, CDR1 is SGHTA and CDR2 FQGNSA. The CDR3 length is 14 residues. Here the CDR3 DNA reads TGTGCCAGCAGCTTAGGAACCGCCACAGATACGCAGTATTTT. This encodes CASSLGTATDTQYF.